This T cell receptor (beta chain) was sequenced during a study of T cell responses to AZD1222 COVID-19 vaccine. Clones were sequenced by immunoSEQ multiplex PCR, and TCRdb holds only the in-frame ones, with some missing. The data hold about 190,000 clones, with about 92% observed a single time. Concerning this clone itself: Its cognate antigen is unknown.

Notes on the study in general: Breadth and depth of Spike-specific TCRs rose after two AZD1222 doses. Without day 14 samples, only post-peak T cell repertoires were studied. Donors were mostly white British, more females; clonal diversity possibly underestimated.

Looked up from germline, CDR1 is MNHNY and CDR2 is SVGAGI (reference sequence). The CDR3 runs to 12 residues. The V gene lost 6 bases and the J gene lost 4 bases, with 10 bases spanning the gap. The clonotype originates from an adult in good health. Sample: peripheral blood, taken on day 0 of AZD1222 vaccination. The chain recombines TRBV6-6 with TRBJ2-7; no firm D call. CDR3 in amino acids: CASSSEAYEQYF. In nucleotides, the CDR3 is TGTGCCAGCAGCTCCGAAGCATACGAGCAGTACTTC.